The T cell receptor beta chain described here comes from a study of blood T cell repertoires in COVID-19. CDR1 is SNHLY, CDR2 FYNNEI, per germline. The CDR3 covers 15 residues. Trimming took 7 bases from V and 1 from J, leaving 16 bases between them. Seattle patient enrollment occurred during active infection, with longitudinal follow-up thereafter. Sequenced by immunoSEQ multiplex PCR; TCRdb stores in-frame clones only, minus some. Among a few hundred thousand clones, roughly 88% were seen once, and the ten largest hold under 3.5%. Sequencing was carried out using peripheral blood. The gene calls are TRBV2 and TRBJ2-5; D remains ambiguous. The sequence derives from a woman aged 30 to 39 with COVID-19, enrolled during active disease. The CDR3 sequence: CASTAYGAPQETQYF. The CDR3 region has the DNA TGTGCCAGCACTGCGTACGGAGCGCCCCAAGAGACCCAGTACTTC.